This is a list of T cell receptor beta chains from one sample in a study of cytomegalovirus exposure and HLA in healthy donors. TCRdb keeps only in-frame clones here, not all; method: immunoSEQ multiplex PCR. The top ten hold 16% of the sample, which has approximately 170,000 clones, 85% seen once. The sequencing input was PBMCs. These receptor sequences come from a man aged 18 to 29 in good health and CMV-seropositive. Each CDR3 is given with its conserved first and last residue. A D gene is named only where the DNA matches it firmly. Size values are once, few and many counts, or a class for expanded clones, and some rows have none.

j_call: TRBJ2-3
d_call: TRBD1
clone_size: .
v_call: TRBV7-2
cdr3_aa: CASSLRQGAADTQYF
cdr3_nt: TGTGCCAGCAGCTTACGGCAGGGGGCGGCAGATACGCAGTATTTT

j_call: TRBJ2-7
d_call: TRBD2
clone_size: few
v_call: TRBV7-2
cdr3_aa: CASSLSGGGYEQYF
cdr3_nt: TGTGCCAGCAGCTTAAGCGGGGGCGGCTACGAGCAGTACTTC

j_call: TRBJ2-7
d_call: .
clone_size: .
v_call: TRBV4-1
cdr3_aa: CASSQEGSFYEQYF
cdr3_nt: TGCGCCAGCAGCCAAGAGGGCAGCTTCTACGAGCAGTACTTC

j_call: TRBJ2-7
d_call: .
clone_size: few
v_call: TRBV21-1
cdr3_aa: CASSKDREFYEQYF
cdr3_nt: TGTGCCAGCAGCAAAGACAGGGAATTCTACGAGCAGTACTTC

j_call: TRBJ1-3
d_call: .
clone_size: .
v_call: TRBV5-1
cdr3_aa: CASSLAGNAGNTIYF
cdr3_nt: TGCGCCAGCAGCTTAGCAGGGAACGCTGGAAACACCATATATTTT

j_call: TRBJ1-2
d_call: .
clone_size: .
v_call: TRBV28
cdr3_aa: CASSLSGNGYTF
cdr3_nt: TGTGCCAGCAGTTTATCCGGGAATGGCTACACCTTC

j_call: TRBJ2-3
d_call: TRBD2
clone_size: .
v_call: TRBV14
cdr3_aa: CASSQDIGGGTDTQYF
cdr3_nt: TGTGCCAGCAGCCAAGATATCGGGGGAGGGACAGATACGCAGTATTTT

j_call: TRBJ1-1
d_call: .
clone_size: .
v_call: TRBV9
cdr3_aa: CASSVDGYFGNTEAFF
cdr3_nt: TGTGCCAGCAGCGTAGACGGGTATTTTGGGAACACTGAAGCTTTCTTT

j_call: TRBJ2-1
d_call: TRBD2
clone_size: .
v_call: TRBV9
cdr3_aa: CASSGIAGGSYNEQFF
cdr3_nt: TGTGCCAGCAGCGGGATAGCGGGTGGCTCCTACAATGAGCAGTTCTTC

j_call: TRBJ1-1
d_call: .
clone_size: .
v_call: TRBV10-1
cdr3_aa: CASTEGSNTEAFF
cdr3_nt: TGCGCCAGCACTGAAGGGAGTAACACTGAAGCTTTCTTT

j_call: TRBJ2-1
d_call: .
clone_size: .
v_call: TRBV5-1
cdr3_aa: CASSLIQGTNEQFF
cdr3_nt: TGCGCCAGCTCCCTGATCCAGGGGACCAATGAGCAGTTCTTC

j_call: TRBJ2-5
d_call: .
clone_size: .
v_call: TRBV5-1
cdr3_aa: CASSMAGNQETQYF
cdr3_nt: TGCGCCAGCAGCATGGCGGGGAACCAAGAGACCCAGTACTTC

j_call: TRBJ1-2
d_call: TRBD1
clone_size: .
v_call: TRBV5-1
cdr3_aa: CASSKGQGYGYTF
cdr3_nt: TGCGCCAGCAGCAAAGGACAGGGGTATGGCTACACCTTC

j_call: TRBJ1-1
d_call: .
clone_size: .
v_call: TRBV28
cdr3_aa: CASIFTGDTEAFF
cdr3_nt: TGTGCCAGCATTTTCACCGGGGACACTGAAGCTTTCTTT

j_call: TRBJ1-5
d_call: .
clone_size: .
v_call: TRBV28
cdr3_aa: CASRQDSSNQPQHF
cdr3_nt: TGTGCCAGCAGGCAGGACAGTAGCAATCAGCCCCAGCATTTT

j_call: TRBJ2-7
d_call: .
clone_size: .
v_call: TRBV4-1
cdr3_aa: CASSQAGGMTPYEQYF
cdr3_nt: TGCGCCAGCAGCCAAGCGGGCGGGATGACCCCCTACGAGCAGTACTTC

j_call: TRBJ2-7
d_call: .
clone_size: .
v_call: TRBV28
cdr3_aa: CASSLARVGYEQYF
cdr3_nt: TGTGCCAGCAGTTTAGCCAGGGTAGGTTACGAGCAGTACTTC

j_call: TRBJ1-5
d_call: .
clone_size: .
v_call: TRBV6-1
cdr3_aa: CASSKQGASNQPQHF
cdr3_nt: TGTGCCAGCAGTAAACAGGGAGCAAGCAATCAGCCCCAGCATTTT

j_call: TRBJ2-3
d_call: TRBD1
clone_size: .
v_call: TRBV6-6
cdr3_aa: CASTKGQGPTDTQYF
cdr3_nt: TGTGCCAGCACTAAGGGACAGGGACCCACAGATACGCAGTATTTT

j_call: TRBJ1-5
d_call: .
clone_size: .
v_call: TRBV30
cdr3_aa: CAWNTGGGNQPQHF
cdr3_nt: TGTGCCTGGAATACCGGGGGGGGCAATCAGCCCCAGCATTTT

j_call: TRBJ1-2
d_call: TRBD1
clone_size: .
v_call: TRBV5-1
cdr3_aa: CASSPGTGIGYTF
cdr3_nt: TGCGCCAGCAGTCCGGGGACAGGGATCGGCTACACCTTC

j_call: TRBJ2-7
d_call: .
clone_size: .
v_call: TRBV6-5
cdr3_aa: CASASPIGGSYEQYF
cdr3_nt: TGTGCCAGCGCGTCCCCGATCGGGGGCTCCTACGAGCAGTACTTC

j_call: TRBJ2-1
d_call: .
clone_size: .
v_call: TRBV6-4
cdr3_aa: CASSDTNYNEQFF
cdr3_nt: TGTGCCAGCAGTGACACTAATTACAATGAGCAGTTCTTC

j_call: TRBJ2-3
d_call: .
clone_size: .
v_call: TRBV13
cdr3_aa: CASSSAEAGSTDTQYF
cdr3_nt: TGTGCCAGCAGCTCCGCCGAGGCGGGGAGCACAGATACGCAGTATTTT

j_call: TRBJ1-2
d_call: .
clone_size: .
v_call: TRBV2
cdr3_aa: CASSGTTGSIYGYTF
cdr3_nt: TGTGCCAGCAGCGGGACAACAGGTTCTATCTATGGCTACACCTTC

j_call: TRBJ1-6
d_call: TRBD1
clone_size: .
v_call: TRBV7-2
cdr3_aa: CASRGDRGLLDSPLHF
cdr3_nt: TGTGCCAGCAGAGGGGACAGGGGCCTCCTAGATTCACCCCTCCACTTT